This T cell receptor beta chain was retrieved from a study of brain T cells in children with intractable seizures. Study-level results: Only CDR3 sequence similarity suggested viral specificity, without known HCMV serostatus.

The CDR3 extends over 15 amino acids. V dropped 2 bases and J dropped 8 bases, with 16 bases sitting between them. CDR1 is MDHEN, CDR2 SYDVKM, per germline. The protocol was immunoSEQ multiplex PCR, while the TCRdb copy is restricted to in-frame clones and leaves out a portion. In the table there are about 340,000 clones, 93% of which are singletons. Of note for this clone: The antigen remains undetermined.

Time point in this sample: blood from clinic visit 5 months post-surgery; TSC patient then seizure free. At least one anti-epileptic drug was given before surgery. Specimen: peripheral blood, collected more than 4 months after surgery. This chain connects TRBV28 to TRBJ1-3; D gene unclear. This TCR derives from a boy in the first two years of life with tuberous sclerosis and intractable seizures. The CDR3 DNA follows: TGTGCCAGCAGTTTAAGTGCCCCCCTATGGGACACCATATATTTT. The encoded protein is CASSLSAPLWDTIYF.